The clone carrying this T cell receptor beta chain has a count of ten or more. This sample is drawn from a study of CD8 T cells in ankylosing spondylitis. The CDR3 is 12 residues long. V shed 3 bases and J shed 8 bases, with 8 bases lying between them. It was by quantitative 5'-RACE with molecular barcodes that TCR beta libraries were made. TCRdb independently ran MiXCR on the 5' RACE reads; one entry per CDR3 protein. The data contain around 250,000 distinct CDR3 sequences, roughly 10% of them singletons. The sample consisted of blood, either unsorted or a sorted T cell fraction (not recorded which). The chain uses TRBV12-3 or TRBV12-4 and TRBJ2-1; no clear D gene. The sequence was collected from a male donor with ankylosing spondylitis or in good health (not recorded which). CDR3 sequence (DNA): TGTGCCAGCAGTTTTCTTCTCGATGAGCAGTTCTTC. Residues: CASSFLLDEQFF.